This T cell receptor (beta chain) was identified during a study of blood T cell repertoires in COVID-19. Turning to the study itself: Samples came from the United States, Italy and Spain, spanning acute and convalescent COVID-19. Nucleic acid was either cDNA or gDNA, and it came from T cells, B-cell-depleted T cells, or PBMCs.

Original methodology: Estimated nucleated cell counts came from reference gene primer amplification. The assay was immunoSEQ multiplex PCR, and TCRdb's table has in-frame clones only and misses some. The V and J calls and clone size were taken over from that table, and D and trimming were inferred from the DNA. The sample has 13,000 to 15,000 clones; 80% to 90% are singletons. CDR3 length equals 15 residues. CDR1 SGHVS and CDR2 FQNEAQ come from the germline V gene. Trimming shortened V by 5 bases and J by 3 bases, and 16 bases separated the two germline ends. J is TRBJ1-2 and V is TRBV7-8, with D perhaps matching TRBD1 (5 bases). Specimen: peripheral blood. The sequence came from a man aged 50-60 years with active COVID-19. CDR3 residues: CASSRVGGTDYGYTF. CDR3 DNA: TGTGCCAGCAGCCGGGTGGGAGGGACCGACTATGGCTACACCTTC.